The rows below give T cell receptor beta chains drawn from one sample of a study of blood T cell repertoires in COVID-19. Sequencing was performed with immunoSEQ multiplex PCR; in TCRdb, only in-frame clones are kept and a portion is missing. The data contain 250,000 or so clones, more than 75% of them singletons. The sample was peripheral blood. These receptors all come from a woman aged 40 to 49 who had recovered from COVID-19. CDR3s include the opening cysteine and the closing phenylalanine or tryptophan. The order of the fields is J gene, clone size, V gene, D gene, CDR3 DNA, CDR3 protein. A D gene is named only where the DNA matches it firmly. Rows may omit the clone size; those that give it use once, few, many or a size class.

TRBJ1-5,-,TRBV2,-,TGTGCCAGCAGTGGAAAACGGACAGTGGGCAATCAGCCCCAGCATTTT,CASSGKRTVGNQPQHF
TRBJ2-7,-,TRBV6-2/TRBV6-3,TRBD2,TGTGCCAGCAACCCGGGAGGGAAGGGTTACCACGAGCAGTACTTC,CASNPGGKGYHEQYF
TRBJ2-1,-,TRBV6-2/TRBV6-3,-,TGTGCCAGCAGCCGCGGGGGCGGGTCCTCAAATGAGCAGTTCTTC,CASSRGGGSSNEQFF
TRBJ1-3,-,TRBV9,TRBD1,TGTGCCAGCAGCACCCACGGACAGGGCGCTGGAAACACCATATATTTT,CASSTHGQGAGNTIYF
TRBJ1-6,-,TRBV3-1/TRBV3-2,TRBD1,TGTGCCAGCAGCCTGGACCGGGACAGGAATTCACCCCTCCACTTT,CASSLDRDRNSPLHF
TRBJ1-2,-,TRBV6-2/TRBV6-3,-,TGTGCCAGCAGTTACTCGAGGGGGGGTAGACCGTTCGGACACTATGGCTACACCTTC,CASSYSRGGRPFGHYGYTF
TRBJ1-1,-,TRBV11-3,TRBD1,TGTGCCAGCAGCTCGGGACAGGGCGGGAGCACTGAAGCTTTCTTT,CASSSGQGGSTEAFF
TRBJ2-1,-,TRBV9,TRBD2,TGTGCCAGCAGCGTAGCGGGGGGGAAGGAGCAGTTCTTC,CASSVAGGKEQFF
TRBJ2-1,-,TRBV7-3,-,TGTGCCAGCAGCTTGACGGGGGCCTACAATGAGCAGTTCTTC,CASSLTGAYNEQFF
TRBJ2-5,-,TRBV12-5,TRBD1,TGTGCTAGTGGTTTGGGACAGGGTCGGGTAGAGACCCAGTACTTC,CASGLGQGRVETQYF
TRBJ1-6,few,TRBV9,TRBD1,TGTGCCAGCAGCCCAAGTACAGGGGGCCTTTCACCCCTCCACTTT,CASSPSTGGLSPLHF
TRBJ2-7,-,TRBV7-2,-,TGTGCCAGCAGCTTACAGTTGGGGGCCCAACCTCCCTACGAGCAGTACTTC,CASSLQLGAQPPYEQYF
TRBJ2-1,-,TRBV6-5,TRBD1,TGTGCCAGCAGTTACTTGTCCGGGACAGGGGATAATGAGCAGTTCTTC,CASSYLSGTGDNEQFF
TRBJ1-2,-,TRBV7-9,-,TGTGCCAGCAGCTTAGCTCTTTCAGGGGTAGATGGCTACACCTTC,CASSLALSGVDGYTF
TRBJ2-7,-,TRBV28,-,TGTGCCAGCAGTTTAGGGCCTACAGGCCCAGACTTC,CASSLGPTGPDF
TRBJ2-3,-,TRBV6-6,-,TGTGCCAGCAGTTACGGTGGGGCTGAATTGGATACGCAGTATTTT,CASSYGGAELDTQYF
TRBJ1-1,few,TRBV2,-,TGTGCCAGCAGCACTCGGGACACCCGGCGGAACACTGAAGCTTTCTTT,CASSTRDTRRNTEAFF
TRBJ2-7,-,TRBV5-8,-,TGTGCCAGCAGCTTGACGGCACCGGGAGAGCAGTACTTC,CASSLTAPGEQYF
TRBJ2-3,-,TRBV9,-,TGTGCCAGCAGCGTAGGAGGGGGGGCTTATCAAGATACGCAGTATTTT,CASSVGGGAYQDTQYF
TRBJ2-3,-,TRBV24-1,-,TGTGCCACCAGTGATCCCGGGACAGATACGCAGTATTTT,CATSDPGTDTQYF
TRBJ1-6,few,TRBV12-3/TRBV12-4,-,TGTGCCAGCAGTTCGTATCAGTCACCCCTCCACTTT,CASSSYQSPLHF
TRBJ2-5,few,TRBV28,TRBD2,TGTGCCTCAGTCGGCTTAGCGGGGGTACAAGAGACCCAGTACTTC,CASVGLAGVQETQYF
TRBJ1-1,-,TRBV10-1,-,TGCGCCAGCAGTGGACATATGAACACTGAAGCTTTCTTT,CASSGHMNTEAFF
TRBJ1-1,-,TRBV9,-,TGTGCCAGCAGCCCAATAACAGAGTCGACTGAAGCTTTCTTT,CASSPITESTEAFF
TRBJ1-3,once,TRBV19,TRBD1,TGTGCCAGTAGTATACTCGATGTCAGGGGGCCCCGCCGAAACACCATATATTTT,CASSILDVRGPRRNTIYF
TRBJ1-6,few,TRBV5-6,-,TGTGCCAGCAGCTTGGAACCAACCCGGGGTTCACCCCTCCACTTT,CASSLEPTRGSPLHF
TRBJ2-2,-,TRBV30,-,TGTGCCTGGAGTCACTTAAACACCGGGGAGCTGTTTTTT,CAWSHLNTGELFF
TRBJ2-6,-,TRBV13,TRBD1,TGTGCCAGCAGCTTACGAGGGGGCGCGGGTGGGGCCAACGTCCTGACTTTC,CASSLRGGAGGANVLTF
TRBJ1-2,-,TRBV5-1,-,TGCGCCAGCAGACCTGCCACAGGGAACTATGGCTACACCTTC,CASRPATGNYGYTF
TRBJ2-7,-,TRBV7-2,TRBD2,TGTGCCAGCAGCCAACGGGGACTAGCTGGCTACGAGCAGTACTTC,CASSQRGLAGYEQYF
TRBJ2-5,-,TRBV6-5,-,TGTGCCAGCAGTTACCAGTTCCAAGAGACCCAGTACTTC,CASSYQFQETQYF
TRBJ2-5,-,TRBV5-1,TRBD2,TGCGCCAGCAGAGACCCGGGGGGAGAAGAGACCCAGTACTTC,CASRDPGGEETQYF
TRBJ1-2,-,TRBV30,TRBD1,TGTGCCTGGAGGGGACAGGGGGCTGGCTACACCTTC,CAWRGQGAGYTF
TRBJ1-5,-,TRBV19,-,TGTGCCAGTAGCTATCCTAGACGGATCAATCAGCCCCAGCATTTT,CASSYPRRINQPQHF
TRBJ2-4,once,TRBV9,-,TGTGCCAGCAGCGCGGGGTCTCCCACCAAAAACATTCAGTACTTC,CASSAGSPTKNIQYF
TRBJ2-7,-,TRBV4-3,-,TGCGCCAGCAGCCAAGATCCGGGGGACTACGAGCAGTACTTC,CASSQDPGDYEQYF
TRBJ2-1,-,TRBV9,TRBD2,TGTGCCAGCAGCGTCGGGACTAGCGGGGGCCCCTACAATGAGCAGTTCTTC,CASSVGTSGGPYNEQFF
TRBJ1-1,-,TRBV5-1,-,TGCGCCAGCAGCTTGGGAGGGGAGGTCACTGAAGCTTTCTTT,CASSLGGEVTEAFF
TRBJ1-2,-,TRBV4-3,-,TGCGCCAGCAGCCAAGCGCCGGGACGGAGGGGAGGGTATGGCTACACCTTC,CASSQAPGRRGGYGYTF
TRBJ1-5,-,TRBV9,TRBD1,TGTGCCAGCAGCTTCGGACCCGGGACAGGGAATCAGCCCCAGCATTTT,CASSFGPGTGNQPQHF
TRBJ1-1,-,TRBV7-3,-,TGTGCCAGCAGCTTACAGGGGAGGGGGTACACTGAAGCTTTCTTT,CASSLQGRGYTEAFF
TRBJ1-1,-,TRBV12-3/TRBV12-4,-,TGTGCCAGCAGTTCTACCACTGAAGCTTTCTTT,CASSSTTEAFF
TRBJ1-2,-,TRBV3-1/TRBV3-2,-,TGTGCCAGCAGCCAAGGGATTACAGCCGTCTATGGCTACACCTTC,CASSQGITAVYGYTF
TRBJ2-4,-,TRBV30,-,TGTGCCTGGAGTAATTGGGAGACCAAAAACATTCAGTACTTC,CAWSNWETKNIQYF
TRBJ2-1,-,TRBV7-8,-,TGTGCCAGCAGCAACCAGCGGTACTCCTACAATGAGCAGTTCTTC,CASSNQRYSYNEQFF
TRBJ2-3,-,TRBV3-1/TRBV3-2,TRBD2,TGTGCCAGCAGCCAAGGACTAGCGGGGAGAGATACGCAGTATTTT,CASSQGLAGRDTQYF
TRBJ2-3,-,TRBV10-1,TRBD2,TGCGCCAGCAGTGGGGGGACTAGCGGGGGCACAGATACGCAGTATTTT,CASSGGTSGGTDTQYF
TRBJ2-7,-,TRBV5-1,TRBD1,TGCGCCAGCAGCAACAGAGACAGGGCCTCCTACGAGCAGTACTTC,CASSNRDRASYEQYF
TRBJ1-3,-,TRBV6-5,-,TGTGCCAGCAGTTATAAAAACCCTATCTCTGGAAACACCATATATTTT,CASSYKNPISGNTIYF
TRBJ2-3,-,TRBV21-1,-,TGTGCCAGCAGCAAAGGGGGGACTAGCGGGGTGAGAGATACGCAGTATTTT,CASSKGGTSGVRDTQYF
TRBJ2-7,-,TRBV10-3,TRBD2,TGTGCCATCAGTCCCGGGACTAGCGGGGGCCCGACCTCCTACGAGCAGTACTTC,CAISPGTSGGPTSYEQYF
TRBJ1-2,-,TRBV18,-,TGTGCCAGCTCACCCCTCGGGCCGGGGTCTGGCGGCTACACCTTC,CASSPLGPGSGGYTF
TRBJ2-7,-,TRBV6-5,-,TGTGCCAGCAGTTACTCGGAGGTAAACTACGAGCAGTACTTC,CASSYSEVNYEQYF
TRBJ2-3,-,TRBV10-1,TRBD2,TGCGCCAGCAGTGAGGGCCGCGGGGGGCGCCCCACAGATACGCAGTATTTT,CASSEGRGGRPTDTQYF
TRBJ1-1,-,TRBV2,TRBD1,TGTGCCAGCAGTGAGAAATTAGGACAGGGTAAGGTAGAAGCTTTCTTT,CASSEKLGQGKVEAFF
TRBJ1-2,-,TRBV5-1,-,TGCGCCAGCAGCCTTTTACCTGGGGCTTATGGCTACACCTTC,CASSLLPGAYGYTF
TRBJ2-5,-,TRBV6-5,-,TGTGCCAGCAGTTACCAACGGCGGTCGTTGGAGACCCAGTACTTC,CASSYQRRSLETQYF
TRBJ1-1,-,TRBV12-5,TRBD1,TGTGCTAGTGGTAAGACAGGGGCCGATGAAGCTTTCTTT,CASGKTGADEAFF